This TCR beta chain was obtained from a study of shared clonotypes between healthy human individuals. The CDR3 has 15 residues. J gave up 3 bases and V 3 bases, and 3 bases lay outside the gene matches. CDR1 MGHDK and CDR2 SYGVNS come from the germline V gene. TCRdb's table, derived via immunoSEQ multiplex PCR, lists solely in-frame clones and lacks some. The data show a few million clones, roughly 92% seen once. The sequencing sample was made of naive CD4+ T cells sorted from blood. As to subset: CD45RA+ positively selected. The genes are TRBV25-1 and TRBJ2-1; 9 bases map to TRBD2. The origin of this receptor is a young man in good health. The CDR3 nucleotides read TGTGCCAGCAGTGAGGCGGGAGGGCTCTACAATGAGCAGTTCTTC. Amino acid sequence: CASSEAGGLYNEQFF.